The source of this T cell receptor (beta chain) is a study of T cell responses to AZD1222 COVID-19 vaccine. A note on this clone: The antigen remains unidentified.

The CDR3 is 14 residues long. Trimming took 1 base from V and 6 from J, leaving 11 bases between them. Germline assignment: CDR1 KGHSY and CDR2 FQNENV. Broader study findings: After the peak T cell response, and only then, were repertoires sampled. Spike-specific TCR breadth and depth both grew after two AZD1222 doses.

Method: immunoSEQ multiplex PCR; TCRdb's copy keeps in-frame clones and lacks some. In the table there are fewer than 180,000 clones, 80% to 95% of which are singletons. Material: peripheral blood, obtained 28 days after the second AZD1222 dose. The source of this sequence is an adult who received the AZD1222 COVID-19 vaccine. The chain links TRBV16 to TRBJ2-3; D gene unclear. CDR3 nucleotide sequence: TGTGCCAGCAGCCAATTATACCTAGTCGATACGCAGTATTTT. Translation gives CASSQLYLVDTQYF.